Listed below are T cell receptor beta chains from one sample, sequenced in a study of CD8+ T cells in alopecia areata. Clones were sequenced by immunoSEQ multiplex PCR, and TCRdb holds only the in-frame ones, with some missing. The repertoire holds some 110,000 clones, with approximately 58% as singletons. The specimen sequenced was CD4+ T cells sorted from blood. The receptors shown here come from a human donor in good health. CDR3s include the opening cysteine and the closing phenylalanine or tryptophan. Each record gives: J gene, V gene, clone size, D gene, CDR3 protein, CDR3 DNA. A D gene is named only where the DNA matches it firmly. The size field is filled for only some rows; it gives once, few, many or a size class.

TRBJ1-1 | TRBV30 | . | TRBD1 | CAWRGQGLNTEAFF | TGTGCCTGGAGAGGACAGGGGTTAAACACTGAAGCTTTCTTT
TRBJ1-6 | TRBV11-3 | . | . | CASSSARNSPLHF | TGTGCCAGCAGCTCCGCCCGGAATTCACCCCTCCACTTT
TRBJ2-3 | TRBV9 | . | TRBD2 | CASSVAGSGGAKDTQYF | TGTGCCAGCAGCGTAGCTGGTAGCGGGGGGGCCAAAGATACGCAGTATTTT
TRBJ2-5 | TRBV9 | . | . | CASTSGGQGETQYF | TGTGCCAGCACGTCCGGGGGGCAAGGGGAGACCCAGTACTTC
TRBJ1-2 | TRBV11-2 | once | . | CASSTTGLGYTF | TGTGCCAGCAGCACTACAGGCCTTGGCTACACCTTC
TRBJ2-4 | TRBV29-1 | . | . | CSVGQNKNIQYF | TGCAGCGTTGGGCAGAACAAAAACATTCAGTACTTC
TRBJ1-2 | TRBV14 | . | . | CASSQGRNYGYTF | TGTGCCAGCAGCCAAGGACGGAACTATGGCTACACCTTC
TRBJ1-1 | TRBV29-1 | few | TRBD1 | CSVVETGMNTEAFF | TGCAGCGTTGTGGAGACAGGGATGAACACTGAAGCTTTCTTT
TRBJ2-3 | TRBV7-7 | few | TRBD2 | CASSPRLAGTDTQYF | TGTGCCAGCAGCCCCCGACTAGCGGGCACAGATACGCAGTATTTT
TRBJ2-2 | TRBV30 | . | . | CAWSVGRGSGELFF | TGTGCCTGGAGCGTGGGACGGGGCTCCGGGGAGCTGTTTTTT
TRBJ2-2 | TRBV25-1 | . | TRBD1 | CASSRQGSNTGELFF | TGTGCCAGCAGTCGACAGGGCTCGAACACCGGGGAGCTGTTTTTT
TRBJ2-5 | TRBV29-1 | . | TRBD1 | CSVENWTGGEKETQYF | TGCAGCGTTGAAAACTGGACAGGGGGCGAAAAAGAGACCCAGTACTTC
TRBJ1-1 | TRBV19 | . | . | CASSTAGPTGRAFF | TGTGCCAGTAGTACGGCCGGGCCAACAGGGCGAGCTTTCTTT
TRBJ2-1 | TRBV29-1 | few | . | CSVEGRNEQFF | TGCAGCGTTGAAGGTAGAAATGAGCAGTTCTTC
TRBJ1-3 | TRBV29-1 | few | . | CSVEAWGNTIYF | TGCAGCGTTGAGGCGTGGGGAAACACCATATATTTT
TRBJ1-1 | TRBV4-1 | . | TRBD1 | CASSLYTGTGLNTEAFF | TGCGCCAGCAGCTTGTACACCGGGACAGGGTTGAACACTGAAGCTTTCTTT
TRBJ2-7 | TRBV5-1 | few | TRBD1 | CASSLQQGAYEQYF | TGCGCCAGCAGCTTGCAACAGGGGGCCTACGAGCAGTACTTC
TRBJ1-1 | TRBV29-1 | . | . | CSVVGGTLNTEAFF | TGCAGCGTTGTGGGGGGGACTTTGAACACTGAAGCTTTCTTT
TRBJ2-5 | TRBV6-1 | . | . | CASSEEGRGQETQYF | TGTGCCAGCAGTGAAGAGGGCAGGGGCCAAGAGACCCAGTACTTC
TRBJ2-1 | TRBV29-1 | once | TRBD2 | CSVGGRGFSYNEQFF | TGCAGCGTTGGCGGGAGGGGGTTCTCCTACAATGAGCAGTTCTTC
TRBJ2-3 | TRBV7-2 | . | . | CASSPSGSTDTQYF | TGTGCCAGCAGCCCCTCAGGGAGCACAGATACGCAGTATTTT
TRBJ1-2 | TRBV9 | . | . | CASSVAWDGYTF | TGTGCCAGCAGCGTAGCCTGGGATGGCTACACCTTC
TRBJ1-2 | TRBV7-9 | . | . | CAGGNGYTF | TGTGCCGGAGGAAACGGCTACACCTTC
TRBJ2-3 | TRBV30 | . | . | CAWSGVTDTQYF | TGTGCCTGGAGCGGGGTAACAGATACGCAGTATTTT
TRBJ1-1 | TRBV7-9 | . | . | CASSSTWGPGAFF | TGTGCCAGCAGCTCCACCTGGGGCCCGGGGGCTTTCTTT
TRBJ2-7 | TRBV15 | . | . | CATSRDPGTYEQYF | TGTGCCACCAGCAGAGACCCAGGGACCTACGAGCAGTACTTC
TRBJ2-3 | TRBV6-5 | once | TRBD1 | CASSLGQGVPTDTQYF | TGTGCCAGCAGTTTAGGACAGGGAGTCCCCACAGATACGCAGTATTTT
TRBJ1-1 | TRBV2 | . | . | CASSLAGGGPTEAFF | TGTGCCAGCAGTCTTGCGGGAGGAGGGCCCACTGAAGCTTTCTTT
TRBJ1-2 | TRBV5-4 | few | . | CASSLPTGLNYGYTF | TGTGCCAGCAGCTTGCCTACAGGGTTAAACTATGGCTACACCTTC
TRBJ1-6 | TRBV4-1 | . | . | CASSPTGLSIPLHF | TGCGCCAGCAGCCCTACAGGGTTATCCATCCCGCTCCACTTT
TRBJ2-3 | TRBV2 | . | . | CASARDADTQYF | TGTGCCAGCGCGCGGGATGCAGATACGCAGTATTTT
TRBJ2-3 | TRBV10-3 | . | . | CALGGSSTDTQYF | TGTGCCCTCGGGGGTTCTAGCACAGATACGCAGTATTTT
TRBJ2-2 | TRBV7-7 | . | . | CASTPQGGGTGELFF | TGTGCCAGCACCCCCCAGGGAGGGGGCACCGGGGAGCTGTTTTTT
TRBJ1-1 | TRBV29-1 | few | . | CSAAWAANTEAFF | TGCAGCGCCGCTTGGGCCGCGAACACTGAAGCTTTCTTT
TRBJ2-7 | TRBV7-8 | . | TRBD2 | CASSPHYSGGASEQYF | TGTGCCAGCAGCCCCCATTATAGCGGGGGGGCCTCCGAGCAGTACTTC
TRBJ1-6 | TRBV30 | . | . | CAWSINLPLHF | TGTGCCTGGAGTATAAATTTACCCCTCCACTTT
TRBJ2-3 | TRBV27 | . | TRBD1 | CASSPTGGSDTQYF | TGTGCCAGCAGTCCGACAGGGGGCTCAGATACGCAGTATTTT
TRBJ2-1 | TRBV29-1 | . | TRBD1 | CSVVGTGPSNEQFF | TGCAGCGTTGTCGGGACAGGGCCCTCTAATGAGCAGTTCTTC
TRBJ2-3 | TRBV29-1 | . | . | CSAEDDLGDTQYF | TGCAGCGCCGAAGACGATCTGGGAGATACGCAGTATTTT
TRBJ1-2 | TRBV2 | . | . | CASKWAANGYTF | TGTGCCAGCAAATGGGCTGCCAATGGCTACACCTTC